This TCR beta chain is drawn from a study of T cell repertoires in cytomegalovirus infection. About the research overall: Both a matching HLA type and CMV infection were indicated by public TCR beta signatures.

One entry per CDR3 protein results from TCRdb running MiXCR on the reads. The sample lists a few hundred thousand distinct CDR3 sequences; less than 20% were seen once. The V gene lost 6 bases and the J gene lost 0 bases, with 5 bases spanning the gap. The CDR3 is 12 residues long. Germline V lookup: CDR1 SGHTA, CDR2 FQGNSA. In its sample, this clonotype was seen many times. Its antigen is unidentified. General observations from the study: Cumulative frequency (of public TCR beta family members) identified carriers of CMV plus the relevant HLA. CMV-specific TCR beta clonotypes restricted by HLA-C were the ones dominating the ex vivo response.

The chain combines TRBV7-2 with TRBJ1-1, with D unresolved. Specimen: PBMCs. The TCR sequence derives from a human donor in good health (CMV status not recorded). Some clones in this sample may be carry-over from other donors' samples. CDR3 coding DNA: TGTGCCAGCAGGAGGATGAACACTGAAGCTTTCTTT. Amino acids: CASRRMNTEAFF.